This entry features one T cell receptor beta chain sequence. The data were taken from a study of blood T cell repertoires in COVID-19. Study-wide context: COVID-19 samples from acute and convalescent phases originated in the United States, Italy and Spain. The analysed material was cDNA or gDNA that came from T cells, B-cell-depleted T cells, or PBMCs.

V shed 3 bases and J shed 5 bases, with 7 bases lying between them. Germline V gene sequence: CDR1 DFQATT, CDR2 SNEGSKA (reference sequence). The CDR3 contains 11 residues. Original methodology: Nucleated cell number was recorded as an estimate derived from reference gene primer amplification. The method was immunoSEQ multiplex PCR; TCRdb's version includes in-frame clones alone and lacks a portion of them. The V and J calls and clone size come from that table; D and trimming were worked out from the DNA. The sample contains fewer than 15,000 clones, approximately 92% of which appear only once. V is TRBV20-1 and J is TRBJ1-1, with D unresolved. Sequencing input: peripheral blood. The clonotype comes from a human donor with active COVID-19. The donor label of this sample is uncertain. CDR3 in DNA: TGCAGTGCTAGTGGAGCTACTGAAGCTTTCTTT. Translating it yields CSASGATEAFF.